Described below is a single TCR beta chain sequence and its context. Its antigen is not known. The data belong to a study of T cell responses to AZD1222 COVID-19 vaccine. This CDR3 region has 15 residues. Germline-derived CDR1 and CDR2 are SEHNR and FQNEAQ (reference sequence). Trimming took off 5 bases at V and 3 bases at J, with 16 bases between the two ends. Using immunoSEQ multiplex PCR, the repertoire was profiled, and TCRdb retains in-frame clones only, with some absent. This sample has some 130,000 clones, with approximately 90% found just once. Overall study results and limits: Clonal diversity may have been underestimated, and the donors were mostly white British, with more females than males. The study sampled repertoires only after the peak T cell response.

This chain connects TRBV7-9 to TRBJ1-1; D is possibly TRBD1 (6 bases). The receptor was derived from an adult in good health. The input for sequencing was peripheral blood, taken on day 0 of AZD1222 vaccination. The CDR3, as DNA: TGTGCCAGCAGCGAATACAGGGTGGTGGACACTGAAGCTTTCTTT. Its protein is CASSEYRVVDTEAFF.